This is a list of T cell receptor beta chains from one sample in a study of T cells after yellow fever vaccination. TCRdb re-called the 5' RACE reads with MiXCR, one entry per CDR3 protein. The sample yields roughly 56,000 distinct CDR3 sequences, 5.5% to 6% seen once. Source: PBMCs, either bulk or a sorted T-cell subset (CD4+, CD8+, memory, or dextramer-sorted; not recorded which), taken on the day of the yellow fever booster vaccination. Every receptor here comes from a man aged 18 to 30 who received the YFV17D yellow fever vaccine. Each CDR3 is given with its conserved first and last residue. The order of the fields is clone size, V gene, J gene, D gene, CDR3 DNA, CDR3 protein. D genes are given only for firm matches. Not all rows give a size; the values are once, few, many and, for expanded clones, a class.

>many|TRBV4-1|TRBJ2-7|-
TGCGCCAGCAGCCCCGCCGTTTCCCTCGAGCAGTACTTC
CASSPAVSLEQYF
>many|TRBV4-1|TRBJ2-3|TRBD2
TGCGCCAGCAGCCGACTAGCGGGGGGCACAGATACGCAGTATTTT
CASSRLAGGTDTQYF
>few|TRBV4-2|TRBJ1-5|-
TGTGCCAGCAGAGAGGTCGGGCAGCCCCAGCATTTT
CASREVGQPQHF
>few|TRBV3-1|TRBJ2-5|-
TGTGCCAGCAGTCCTATTTTAGAGACCCAGTACTTC
CASSPILETQYF
>many|TRBV9|TRBJ2-1|TRBD2
TGTGCCAGCAGCGGGGGAGCGGGGGGGCTCCTCAATGAGCAGTTCTTC
CASSGGAGGLLNEQFF
>many|TRBV7-9|TRBJ1-4|-
TGTGCCAGCACCAACAATCCTAATGAAAAACTGTTTTTT
CASTNNPNEKLFF
>-|TRBV25-1|TRBJ2-1|-
TGTGCCAGCAGTGAAATCGGCCCCGGGCTTATGGGCGATGAGCAGTTCTTC
CASSEIGPGLMGDEQFF
>-|TRBV11-2|TRBJ2-5|-
TGTGCCAGCAGGGTACCCGGGCCCATACAAGAGACCCAGTACTTC
CASRVPGPIQETQYF
>many|TRBV9|TRBJ2-7|-
TGTGCCAGCAGCGCAGAGGGCCCTAGCTACGAGCAGTACTTC
CASSAEGPSYEQYF
>-|TRBV7-6|TRBJ1-4|TRBD1
TGTGCCAGCAGCGATAGACAGGGGATCTCATCGATGTTTTTT
CASSDRQGISSMFF
>many|TRBV5-5|TRBJ2-3|-
TGTGCCAGCAGCTTGGTAGACACAGATACGCAGTATTTT
CASSLVDTDTQYF
>-|TRBV5-5|TRBJ2-3|TRBD2
TGTGCCAGCCTCCGTCCGGGACTAGCTACAGATACGCAGTATTTT
CASLRPGLATDTQYF
>few|TRBV14|TRBJ2-2|TRBD2
TGTGCCAGCAGACGACTAGCGGGCGCCGGGGAGCTGTTTTTT
CASRRLAGAGELFF
>many|TRBV7-9|TRBJ2-2|-
TGTGCCAGCAGCGGATCCCGGACTGAGAACACCGGGGAGCTGTTTTTT
CASSGSRTENTGELFF
>few|TRBV7-2|TRBJ2-7|TRBD2
TGTGCCAGCAGCTCTCTCCGGGGACTAGCGGGGTACGAGCAGTACTTC
CASSSLRGLAGYEQYF
>-|TRBV6-2/TRBV6-3|TRBJ1-1|-
TGTGCCAGCAGATGGGGGACGGTGAACACTGAAGCTTTCTTT
CASRWGTVNTEAFF
>many|TRBV5-1|TRBJ2-2|TRBD2
TGCGCCAGCAGCTTGGCCTTGACTAGCGGGGAGCACACCGGGGAGCTGTTTTTT
CASSLALTSGEHTGELFF
>few|TRBV7-9|TRBJ1-2|-
TGTGCCAGCAGCTTAGCATCCCAGGTTAACTATGGCTACACCTTC
CASSLASQVNYGYTF
>-|TRBV4-2|TRBJ2-5|TRBD2
TGTGCCAGCAGCCAGAGGCGGGGGGCCCAAGAGACCCAGTACTTC
CASSQRRGAQETQYF
>-|TRBV9|TRBJ2-6|-
TGTGCCAGCAGCTCCAAGACAGGTGGGGCCAACGTCCTGACTTTC
CASSSKTGGANVLTF
>-|TRBV10-2|TRBJ1-2|TRBD1
TGCGCCAGCAGAACCGGGACAGTCTATGGCTACACCTTC
CASRTGTVYGYTF
>-|TRBV14|TRBJ2-1|-
TGTGCCAGCAGCCCCCTCGGACAGTACAATGAGCAGTTCTTC
CASSPLGQYNEQFF
>few|TRBV4-3|TRBJ2-1|TRBD2
TGCGCCAGCAGCCAGGCCAGCGGGGTCTCCTACAATGAGCAGTTCTTC
CASSQASGVSYNEQFF
>many|TRBV10-1|TRBJ2-3|-
TGCGCCAGCAGCGGCCCCCTGGGGGATACGCAGTATTTT
CASSGPLGDTQYF
>many|TRBV5-6|TRBJ2-1|-
TGTGCCAGCAGAAGTCCTGGGCGACGGTCCTACAATGAGCAGTTCTTC
CASRSPGRRSYNEQFF
>many|TRBV7-2|TRBJ2-7|TRBD1
TGTGCCAGCAGCTTACTGGACAGGGGTTACGAGCAGTACTTC
CASSLLDRGYEQYF
>many|TRBV7-9|TRBJ2-1|-
TGTGCCAGTCGGGCCGACCCCCACAATGAGCAGTTCTTC
CASRADPHNEQFF
>many|TRBV27|TRBJ2-2|-
TGTGCCAGCAGTTCTGCCGGGGAGCTGTTTTTT
CASSSAGELFF
>-|TRBV10-3|TRBJ1-3|-
TGTGCCATCAGTGAGTCGAGCGGGGGCTCTGGAAACACCATATATTTT
CAISESSGGSGNTIYF
>many|TRBV27|TRBJ2-1|-
TGTGCCAGCAGTTTATCGCCCCCCTACTACAGGGACAATGAGCAGTTCTTC
CASSLSPPYYRDNEQFF
>-|TRBV7-2|TRBJ1-1|-
TGTGCCAGCAGCTTAGCGGTGGGCGCTGAAGCTTTCTTT
CASSLAVGAEAFF
>many|TRBV12-3/TRBV12-4|TRBJ2-2|-
TGTGCCAGCAGTTTAATGGGTTCCGGGGAGCTGTTTTTT
CASSLMGSGELFF
>many|TRBV11-2|TRBJ2-1|-
TGTGCCAGCAGCCCGGGGACCAGCTCCTACAATGAGCAGTTCTTC
CASSPGTSSYNEQFF
>few|TRBV9|TRBJ1-2|-
TGTGCCAGCAGCGTACTTAGCAATGACTATGGCTACACCTTC
CASSVLSNDYGYTF
>-|TRBV29-1|TRBJ1-2|-
TGCAGCGTTGATCACAGGGAAAACTATGGCTACACCTTC
CSVDHRENYGYTF
>many|TRBV2|TRBJ2-5|-
TGTGCCAGCAACGAAGCAAGAGAGACCCAGTACTTC
CASNEARETQYF
>few|TRBV4-3|TRBJ2-5|-
TGCGCCAGCAGCCAAGAGGGGGGTCCACGGACCCAGTACTTC
CASSQEGGPRTQYF
>few|TRBV19|TRBJ1-2|-
TGTGCCAGTAGTATGGACGACAGGATAGGTGGCTACACCTTC
CASSMDDRIGGYTF
>-|TRBV6-2/TRBV6-3|TRBJ1-1|-
TGTGCCAGCAGTTACACCCCAGGGATGAACACTGAAGCTTTCTTT
CASSYTPGMNTEAFF
>many|TRBV4-2|TRBJ1-6|TRBD1
TGTGCCAGCAGCCAAGCTAGGACAGGGGGTTCACCCCTCCACTTT
CASSQARTGGSPLHF
>many|TRBV10-3|TRBJ2-3|TRBD2
TGTGCCATCAGTGATGGGCTAGCGGGTCGCCACGCAGATACGCAGTATTTT
CAISDGLAGRHADTQYF
>many|TRBV7-9|TRBJ2-7|-
TGTGCCAGCAGCTTCGACGGGGCCCTCTACTACGAGCAGTACTTC
CASSFDGALYYEQYF
>many|TRBV9|TRBJ1-2|-
TGTGCCAGCAGCGTAGTTAGTAGTGCCTATGGCTACACCTTC
CASSVVSSAYGYTF
>few|TRBV4-3|TRBJ1-1|TRBD1
TGCGCCAGCAGCCAAAATAAGGGGGCGGACACTGAAGCTTTCTTT
CASSQNKGADTEAFF
>-|TRBV16|TRBJ2-4|-
TGTGCCAGCAACCAGGGATCGGGCATTCAGTACTTC
CASNQGSGIQYF
>few|TRBV7-6|TRBJ2-3|TRBD2
TGTGCCAGCAGCTATAGCGGGGGCCCAGATACGCAGTATTTT
CASSYSGGPDTQYF
>-|TRBV3-1|TRBJ2-3|TRBD2
TGTGCCAGCCGCCTAGGCGGGGGGGCAGGTCCAGATACGCAGTATTTT
CASRLGGGAGPDTQYF
>many|TRBV7-2|TRBJ2-1|TRBD2
TGTGCCAGCAGCGTACTAGCGGGGGCCTCGACGTTCTCCTACAATGAGCAGTTCTTC
CASSVLAGASTFSYNEQFF
>many|TRBV7-6|TRBJ2-7|-
TGTGCCAGCAGCTTAGAAGCTCAGGGCTCCTACGAGCAGTACTTC
CASSLEAQGSYEQYF
>-|TRBV5-1|TRBJ2-5|-
TGCGCCAGCACTCTTGGTCCAGATCAAGAGACCCAGTACTTC
CASTLGPDQETQYF
>many|TRBV5-1|TRBJ1-1|TRBD1
TGCGCCAGCAGTCTGAGGGGGCCTGAAGCTTTCTTT
CASSLRGPEAFF
>many|TRBV7-6|TRBJ1-1|-
TGTGCCAGCAGCGAAAACAGGGCTGAAGCTTTCTTT
CASSENRAEAFF
>-|TRBV12-3/TRBV12-4|TRBJ2-4|-
TGTGCCAGCAGTTTAGGGTCCCTGGGGGCCGGGAACATTCAGTACTTC
CASSLGSLGAGNIQYF
>few|TRBV5-1|TRBJ1-1|TRBD1
TGCGCCAGCAGCTTTGCTTTGGACAGGGAAACTGAAGCTTTCTTT
CASSFALDRETEAFF
>many|TRBV6-2/TRBV6-3|TRBJ2-7|TRBD2
TGTGCCAGCAGGCCCCCCGGGACTAGCATCGAGCAGTACTTC
CASRPPGTSIEQYF
>few|TRBV6-5|TRBJ1-4|-
TGTGCCAGCAGACTTTCGGGCGGAACTAATGAAAAACTGTTTTTT
CASRLSGGTNEKLFF
>many|TRBV6-1|TRBJ1-1|-
TGTGCCAGCAACGACGGCGGCACTGAAGCTTTCTTT
CASNDGGTEAFF
>-|TRBV30|TRBJ1-1|-
TGTGCCTGGAGTGCTACAGCAAACACTGAAGCTTTCTTT
CAWSATANTEAFF